This entry features one T cell receptor (beta chain) sequence. Its antigen is unknown. V lost 5 bases to trimming and J lost 9 bases, with 14 bases between them. This CDR3 region has 13 residues. Germline V gene data show CDR1 as SGHTA and CDR2 as FQGTGA. The data were taken from a study of T cell responses to AZD1222 COVID-19 vaccine. Study outcomes and limitations: Spike-wide vaccine-associated CD4 TCRs dominated at 160-218 and 743-854. A mostly white British donor set with more females was recruited, and clonal diversity was possibly underestimated. Close to half of all spike-specific TCRs reportedly target regions of the variants that are unmutated. Just five to seven people given AZD1222 tested seropositive at baseline.

The table came from immunoSEQ multiplex PCR; TCRdb's copy has only in-frame clones and leaves some out. The sample lists 200,000 to 250,000 clones, 85% to 95% occurring once. Material: peripheral blood, obtained on day 0 of MenACWY control vaccination. The chain links TRBV7-3 to TRBJ2-1; D possibly corresponds to TRBD2 (5 bases). The TCR comes from an adult in good health. The CDR3: CASSPGSGSEQFF. CDR3 in DNA: TGTGCCAGCAGCCCCGGGTCGGGGTCTGAGCAGTTCTTC.